This T cell receptor (beta chain) was observed in a study of T cell responses to AZD1222 COVID-19 vaccine. General study results and limits: The repertoires were collected only after the peak T cell response.

Using immunoSEQ multiplex PCR, the repertoire was profiled, and TCRdb retains in-frame clones only, with some absent. The sample records 54,000 or so clones, around 89% being singletons. As concerns this clone: Its cognate antigen is unknown.

The source material was peripheral blood, sampled on day 0 of AZD1222 vaccination. This receptor was taken from an adult in good health.

The CDR3 nucleotides read TGCGCCAGCAGCTTCGGGCCATCGAGGACGGATTCACCCCTCCACTTT. It specifies CASSFGPSRTDSPLHF. This chain uses TRBV5-1 with TRBJ1-6, with no clear D. The CDR3 sequence is 16 residues long. Germline V gives CDR1 SGHRS, CDR2 YFSETQ. The germline V and J ends were trimmed by 2 bases and 8 bases, with 17 bases remaining between them.